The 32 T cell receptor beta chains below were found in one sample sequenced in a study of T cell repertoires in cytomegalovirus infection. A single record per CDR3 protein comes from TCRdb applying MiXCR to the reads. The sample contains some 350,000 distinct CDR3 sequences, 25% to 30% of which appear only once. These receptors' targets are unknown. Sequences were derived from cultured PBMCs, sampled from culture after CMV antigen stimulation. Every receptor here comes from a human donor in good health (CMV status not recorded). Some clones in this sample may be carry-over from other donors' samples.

CDR3 residues: CASSLTPGKGNEKLFF. In DNA form, the CDR3 reads TGTGCCAGCAGTTTAACCCCAGGAAAAGGGAATGAAAAACTGTTTTTT. V is TRBV28 and J is TRBJ1-4; D remains unclear. The CDR3 is 16 amino acids. CDR1 MDHEN and CDR2 SYDVKM come from the germline V gene. V lost 2 bases to trimming and J lost 5 bases, with 15 bases between them.

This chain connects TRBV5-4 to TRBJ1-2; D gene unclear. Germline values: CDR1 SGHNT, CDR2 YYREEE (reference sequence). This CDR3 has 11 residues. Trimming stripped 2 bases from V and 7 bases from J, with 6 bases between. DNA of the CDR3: TGTGCCAGCAGCTTTCTGGGTGGCTACACCTTC. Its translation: CASSFLGGYTF.

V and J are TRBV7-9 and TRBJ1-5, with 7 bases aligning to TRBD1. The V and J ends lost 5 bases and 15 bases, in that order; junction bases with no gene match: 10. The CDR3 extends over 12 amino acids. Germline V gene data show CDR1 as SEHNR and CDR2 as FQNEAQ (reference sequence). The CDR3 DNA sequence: TGTGCCAGCAGCAACAACGACAGGGACGGGCATTTT. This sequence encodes CASSNNDRDGHF.

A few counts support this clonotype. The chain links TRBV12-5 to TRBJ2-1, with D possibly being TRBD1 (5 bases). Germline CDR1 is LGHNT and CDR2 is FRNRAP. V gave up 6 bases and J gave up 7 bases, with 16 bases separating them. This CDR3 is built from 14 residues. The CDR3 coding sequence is TGTGCTAGTGGCTTAGGGGTGATGGTGAATGAGCAGTTCTTC. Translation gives CASGLGVMVNEQFF.

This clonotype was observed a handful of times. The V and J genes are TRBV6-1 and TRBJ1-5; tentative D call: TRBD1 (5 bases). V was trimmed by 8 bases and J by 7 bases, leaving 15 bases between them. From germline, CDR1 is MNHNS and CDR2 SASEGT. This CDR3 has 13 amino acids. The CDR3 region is CASGGGSGQPQHF. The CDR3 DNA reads TGTGCCAGCGGGGGGGGGTCGGGACAGCCCCAGCATTTT.

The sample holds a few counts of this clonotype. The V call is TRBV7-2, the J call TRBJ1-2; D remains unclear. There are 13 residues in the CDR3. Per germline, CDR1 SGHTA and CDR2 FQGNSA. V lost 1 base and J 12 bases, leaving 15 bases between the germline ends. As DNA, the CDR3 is TGTGCCAGCAGCTTAGGAACAGCCTCCCCGAACACCTTC. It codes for CASSLGTASPNTF.

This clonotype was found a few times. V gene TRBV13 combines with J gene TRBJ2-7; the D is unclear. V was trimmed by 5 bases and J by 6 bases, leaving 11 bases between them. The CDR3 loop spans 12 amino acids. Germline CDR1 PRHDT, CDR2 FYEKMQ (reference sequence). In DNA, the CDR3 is TGTGCCAGCAGCCCCCCGACGGGCGAGCAGTACTTC. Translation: CASSPPTGEQYF.

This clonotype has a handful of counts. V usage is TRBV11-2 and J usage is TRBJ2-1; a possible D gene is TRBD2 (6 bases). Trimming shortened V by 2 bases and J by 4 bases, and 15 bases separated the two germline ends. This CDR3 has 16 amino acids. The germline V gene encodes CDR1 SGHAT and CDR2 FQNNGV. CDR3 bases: TGTGCCAGCAGCTTATCCCCCCGGGGGATTTACAATGAGCAGTTCTTC. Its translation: CASSLSPRGIYNEQFF.

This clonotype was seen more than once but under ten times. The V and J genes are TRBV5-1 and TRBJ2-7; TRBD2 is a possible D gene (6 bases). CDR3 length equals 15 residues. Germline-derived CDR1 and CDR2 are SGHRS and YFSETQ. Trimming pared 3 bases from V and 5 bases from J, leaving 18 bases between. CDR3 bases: TGCGCCAGCAGCTCTGGCGGGGCCAAGGAGCACGAGCAGTACTTC. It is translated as CASSSGGAKEHEQYF.

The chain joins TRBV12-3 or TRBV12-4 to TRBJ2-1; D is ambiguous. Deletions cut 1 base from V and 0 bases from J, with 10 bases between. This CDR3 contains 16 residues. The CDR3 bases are TGTGCCAGCAGTTTAGGACACCAAAGCTCCTACAATGAGCAGTTCTTC. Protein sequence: CASSLGHQSSYNEQFF.

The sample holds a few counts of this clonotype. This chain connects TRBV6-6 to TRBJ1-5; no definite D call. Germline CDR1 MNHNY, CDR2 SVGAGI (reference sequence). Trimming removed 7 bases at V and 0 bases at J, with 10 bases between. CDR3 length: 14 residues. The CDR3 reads CASTASHSNQPQHF. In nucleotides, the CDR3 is TGTGCCAGCACTGCCAGTCATAGCAATCAGCCCCAGCATTTT.

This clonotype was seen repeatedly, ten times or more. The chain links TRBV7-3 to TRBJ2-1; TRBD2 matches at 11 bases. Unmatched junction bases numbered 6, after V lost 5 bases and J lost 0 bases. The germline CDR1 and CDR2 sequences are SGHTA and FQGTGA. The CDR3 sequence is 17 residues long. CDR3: CASSQGLAGPSYNEQFF. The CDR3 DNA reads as TGTGCCAGCAGCCAAGGACTAGCGGGCCCCTCCTACAATGAGCAGTTCTTC.

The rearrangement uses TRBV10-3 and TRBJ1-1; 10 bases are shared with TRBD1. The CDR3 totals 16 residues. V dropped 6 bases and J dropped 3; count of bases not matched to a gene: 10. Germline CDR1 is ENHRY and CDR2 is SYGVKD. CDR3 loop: CAISSDRGAYDTEAFF. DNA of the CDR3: TGTGCCATCAGCTCGGACAGGGGGGCTTACGACACTGAAGCTTTCTTT.

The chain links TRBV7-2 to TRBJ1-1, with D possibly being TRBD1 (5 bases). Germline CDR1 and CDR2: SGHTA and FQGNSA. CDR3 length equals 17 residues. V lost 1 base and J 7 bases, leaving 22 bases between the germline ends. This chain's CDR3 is CASSLDLGGIRGREAFF. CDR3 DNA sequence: TGTGCCAGCAGCTTAGATTTGGGGGGTATAAGGGGCCGTGAAGCTTTCTTT.

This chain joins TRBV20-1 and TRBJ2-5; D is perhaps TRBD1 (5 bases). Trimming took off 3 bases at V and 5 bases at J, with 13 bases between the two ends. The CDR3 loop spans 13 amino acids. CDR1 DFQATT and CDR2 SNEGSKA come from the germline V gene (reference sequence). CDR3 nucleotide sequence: TGCAGTGCTAGCCCCCAGGCAGGGGAGACCCAGTACTTC. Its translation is CSASPQAGETQYF.

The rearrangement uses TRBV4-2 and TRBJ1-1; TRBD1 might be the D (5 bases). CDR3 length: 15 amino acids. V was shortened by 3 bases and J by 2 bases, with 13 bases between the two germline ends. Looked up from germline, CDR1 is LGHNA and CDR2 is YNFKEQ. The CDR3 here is CASSQQGMGNTEAFF. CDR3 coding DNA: TGTGCCAGCAGCCAGCAGGGTATGGGTAACACTGAAGCTTTCTTT.

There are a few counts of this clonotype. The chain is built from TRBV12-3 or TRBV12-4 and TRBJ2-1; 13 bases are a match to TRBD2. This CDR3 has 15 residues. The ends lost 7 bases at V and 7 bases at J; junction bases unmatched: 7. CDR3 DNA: TGTGCCAGCACCAAGGGACTAGCGGGACGGAATGAGCAGTTCTTC. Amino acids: CASTKGLAGRNEQFF.

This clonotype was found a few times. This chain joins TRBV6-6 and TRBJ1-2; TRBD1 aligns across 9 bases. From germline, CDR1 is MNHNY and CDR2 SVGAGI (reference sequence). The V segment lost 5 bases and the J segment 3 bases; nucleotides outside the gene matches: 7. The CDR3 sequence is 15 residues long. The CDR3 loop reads CASSRPGQGYYGYTF. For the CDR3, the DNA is TGTGCCAGCAGTCGGCCGGGACAGGGATACTATGGCTACACCTTC.

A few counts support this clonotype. The CDR3 here is CASSPGTAYNSPLHF. CDR3 bases: TGTGCCAGCTCACCCGGGACGGCTTATAATTCACCCCTCCACTTT. The gene calls are TRBV18 and TRBJ1-6, with D maybe TRBD1 (5 bases). This CDR3 region has 15 residues. Germline-derived CDR1 and CDR2 are KGHSH and LQKENI. V lost 3 bases, J lost 4 bases, and 10 bases lay in between.

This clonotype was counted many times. The chain's CDR3 is CASSLVTSGSGDTQYF. In DNA, the CDR3 is TGTGCCAGCAGCTTAGTGACTAGCGGGAGTGGAGATACGCAGTATTTT. The chain is built from TRBV7-2 and TRBJ2-3; 12 nucleotides match TRBD2. The V and J ends lost 1 base and 5 bases, in that order; junction bases with no gene match: 4. Germline assignment: CDR1 SGHTA and CDR2 FQGNSA. The CDR3 extends over 16 amino acids.

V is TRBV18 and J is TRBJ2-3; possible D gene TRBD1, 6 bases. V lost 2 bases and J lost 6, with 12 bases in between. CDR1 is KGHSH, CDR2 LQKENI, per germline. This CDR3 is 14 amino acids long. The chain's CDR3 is CASSPGQHEDTQYF. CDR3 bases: TGTGCCAGCTCACCAGGACAGCATGAGGATACGCAGTATTTT.

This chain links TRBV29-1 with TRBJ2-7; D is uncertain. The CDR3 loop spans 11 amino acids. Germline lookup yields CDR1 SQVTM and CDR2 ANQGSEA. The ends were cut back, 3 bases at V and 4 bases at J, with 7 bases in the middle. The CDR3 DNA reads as TGCAGCGTTGAGAAGGGTTACGAGCAGTACTTC. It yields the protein CSVEKGYEQYF.

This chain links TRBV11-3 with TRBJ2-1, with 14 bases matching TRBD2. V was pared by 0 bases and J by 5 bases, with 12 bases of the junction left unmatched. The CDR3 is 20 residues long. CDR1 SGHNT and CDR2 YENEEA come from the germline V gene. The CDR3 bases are TGTGCCAGCAGCTTAGATCATTGGGGGACTAGCGGGAGTGAAGACAATGAGCAGTTCTTC. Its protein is CASSLDHWGTSGSEDNEQFF.

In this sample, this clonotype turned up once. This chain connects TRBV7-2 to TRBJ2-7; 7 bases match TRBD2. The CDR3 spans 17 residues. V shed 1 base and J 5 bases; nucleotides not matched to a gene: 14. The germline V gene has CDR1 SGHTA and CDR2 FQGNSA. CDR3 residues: CASSLGAPGGGGDEQYF. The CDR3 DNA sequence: TGTGCCAGCAGCTTAGGCGCCCCTGGGGGGGGTGGGGACGAGCAGTACTTC.

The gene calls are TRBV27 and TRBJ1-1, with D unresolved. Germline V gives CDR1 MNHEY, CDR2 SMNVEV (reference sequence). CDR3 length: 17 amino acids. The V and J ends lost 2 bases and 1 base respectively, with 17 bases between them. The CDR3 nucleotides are TGTGCCAGCAGTTTAATCATTAAGGGTAGGAGGAACACTGAAGCTTTCTTT. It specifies CASSLIIKGRRNTEAFF.

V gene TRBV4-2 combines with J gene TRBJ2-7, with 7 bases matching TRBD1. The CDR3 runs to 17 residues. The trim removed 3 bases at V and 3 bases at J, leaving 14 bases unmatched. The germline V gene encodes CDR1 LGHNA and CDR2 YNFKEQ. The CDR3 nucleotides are TGTGCCAGCAGCCAGTTAGCCGGGACAGAGAATTTCTACGAGCAGTACTTC. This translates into CASSQLAGTENFYEQYF.

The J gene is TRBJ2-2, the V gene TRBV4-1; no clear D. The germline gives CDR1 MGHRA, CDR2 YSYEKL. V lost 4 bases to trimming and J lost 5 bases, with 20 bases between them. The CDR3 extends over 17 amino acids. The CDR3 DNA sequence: TGCGCCAGCAGCCCCTCGGCCCTCGTGGCTCGAACCGGGGAGCTGTTTTTT. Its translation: CASSPSALVARTGELFF.

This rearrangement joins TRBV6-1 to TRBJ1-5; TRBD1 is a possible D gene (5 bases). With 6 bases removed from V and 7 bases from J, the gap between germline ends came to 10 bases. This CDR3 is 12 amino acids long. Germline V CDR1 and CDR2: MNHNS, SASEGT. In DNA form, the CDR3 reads TGTGCCAGCAGAGCGGGGGACCAGCCCCAGCATTTT. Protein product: CASRAGDQPQHF.

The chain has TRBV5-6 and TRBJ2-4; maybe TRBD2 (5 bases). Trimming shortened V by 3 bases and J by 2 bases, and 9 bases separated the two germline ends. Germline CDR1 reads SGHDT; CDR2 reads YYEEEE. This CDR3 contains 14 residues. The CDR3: CASSSSWSKNIQYF. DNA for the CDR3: TGTGCCAGCAGCTCTAGCTGGTCCAAAAACATTCAGTACTTC. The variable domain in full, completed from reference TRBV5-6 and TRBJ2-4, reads DAGVTQSPTHLIKTRGQQVTLRCSPKSGHDTVSWYQQALGQGPQFIFQYYEEEERQRGNFPDRFSGHQFPNYSSELNVNALLLGDSALYLCASSSSWSKNIQYFGAGTRLSVL.

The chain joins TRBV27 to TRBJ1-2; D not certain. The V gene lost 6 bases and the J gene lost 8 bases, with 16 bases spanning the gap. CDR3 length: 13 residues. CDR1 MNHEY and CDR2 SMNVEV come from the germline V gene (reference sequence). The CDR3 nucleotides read TGTGCCAGCAGGACGGGCCAGGCCCGAGGCTACACCTTC. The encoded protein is CASRTGQARGYTF.

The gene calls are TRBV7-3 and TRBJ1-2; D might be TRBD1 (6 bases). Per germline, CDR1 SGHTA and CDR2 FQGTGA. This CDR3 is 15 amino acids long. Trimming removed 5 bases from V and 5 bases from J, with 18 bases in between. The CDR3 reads CASSPGRGQTYGYTF. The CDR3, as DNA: TGTGCCAGCAGCCCCGGTCGGGGGCAGACTTATGGCTACACCTTC.

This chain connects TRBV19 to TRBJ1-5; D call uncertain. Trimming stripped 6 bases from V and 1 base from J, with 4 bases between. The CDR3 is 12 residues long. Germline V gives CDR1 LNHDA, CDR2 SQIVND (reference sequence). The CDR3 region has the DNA TGTGCCAGTAGAAACAGCAATCAGCCCCAGCATTTT. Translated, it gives CASRNSNQPQHF.